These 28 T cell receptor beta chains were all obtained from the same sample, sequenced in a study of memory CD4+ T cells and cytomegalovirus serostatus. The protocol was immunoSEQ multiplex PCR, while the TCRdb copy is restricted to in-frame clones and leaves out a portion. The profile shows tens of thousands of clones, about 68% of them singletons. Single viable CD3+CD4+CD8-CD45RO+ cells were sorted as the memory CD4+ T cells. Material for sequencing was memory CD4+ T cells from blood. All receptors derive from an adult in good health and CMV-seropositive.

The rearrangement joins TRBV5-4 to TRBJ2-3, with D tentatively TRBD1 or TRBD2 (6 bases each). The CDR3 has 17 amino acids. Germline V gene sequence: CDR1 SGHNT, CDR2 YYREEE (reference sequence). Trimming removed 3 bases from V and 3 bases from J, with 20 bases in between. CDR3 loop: CASSWGASAPMTDTQYF. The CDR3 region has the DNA TGTGCCAGCAGCTGGGGGGCTAGCGCCCCGATGACAGATACGCAGTATTTT.

The CDR3 protein is CASSLGVGHQYF. The DNA of the CDR3 is TGTGCCAGCAGCTTAGGGGTAGGGCATCAGTACTTC. The chain is built from TRBV7-2 and TRBJ2-5; unclear D gene. CDR3 length: 12 amino acids. Germline assignment: CDR1 SGHTA and CDR2 FQGNSA. V was shortened by 1 base and J by 11 bases, with 11 bases between the two germline ends.

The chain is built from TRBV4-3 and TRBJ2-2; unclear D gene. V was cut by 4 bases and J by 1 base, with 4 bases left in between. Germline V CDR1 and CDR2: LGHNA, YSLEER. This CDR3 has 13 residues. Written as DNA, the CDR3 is TGCGCCAGCAGCCGACAGAACACCGGGGAGCTGTTTTTT. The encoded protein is CASSRQNTGELFF.

CDR3 nucleotides: TGTGCCAGCAGTGAAGCAATCTTTAAGGGCGCTTTCTTT. It yields the protein CASSEAIFKGAFF. The chain couples TRBV25-1 to TRBJ1-1; D not resolved. Germline CDR1 and CDR2: MGHDK and SYGVNS. CDR3 length equals 13 residues. Trimming removed 2 bases at V and 11 bases at J, with 15 bases between.

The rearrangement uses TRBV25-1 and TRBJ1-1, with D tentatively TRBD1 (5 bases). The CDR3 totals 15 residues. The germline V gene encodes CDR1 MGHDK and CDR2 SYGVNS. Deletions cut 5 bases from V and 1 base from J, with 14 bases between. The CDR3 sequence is CASSFGGTGNTEAFF. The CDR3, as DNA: TGTGCCAGCAGTTTTGGCGGGACGGGGAACACTGAAGCTTTCTTT.

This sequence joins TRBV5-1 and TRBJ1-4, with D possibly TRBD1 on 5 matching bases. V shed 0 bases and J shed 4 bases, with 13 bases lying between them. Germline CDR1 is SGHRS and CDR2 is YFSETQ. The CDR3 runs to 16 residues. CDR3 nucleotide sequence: TGCGCCAGCAGCTTGGGGGTGACAGTGAATAATGAAAAACTGTTTTTT. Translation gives CASSLGVTVNNEKLFF.

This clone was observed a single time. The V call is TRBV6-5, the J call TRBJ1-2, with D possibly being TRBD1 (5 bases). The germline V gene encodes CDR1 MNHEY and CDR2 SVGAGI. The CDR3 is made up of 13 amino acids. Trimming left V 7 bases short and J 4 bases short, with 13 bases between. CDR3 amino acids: CASTYSGGYGYTF. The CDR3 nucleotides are TGTGCCAGCACCTATTCCGGGGGCTATGGCTACACCTTC.

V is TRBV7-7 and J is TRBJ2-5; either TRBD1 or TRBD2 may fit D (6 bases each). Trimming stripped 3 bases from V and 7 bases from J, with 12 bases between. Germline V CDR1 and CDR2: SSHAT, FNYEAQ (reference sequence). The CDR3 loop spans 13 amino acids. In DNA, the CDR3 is TGTGCCAGCAGCTTTTCACAGGGAGGGACCCAGTACTTC. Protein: CASSFSQGGTQYF.

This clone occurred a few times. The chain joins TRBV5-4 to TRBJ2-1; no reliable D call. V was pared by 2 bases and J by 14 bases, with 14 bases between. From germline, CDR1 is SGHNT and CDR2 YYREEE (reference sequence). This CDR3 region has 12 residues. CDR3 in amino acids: CASSFILGQKFF. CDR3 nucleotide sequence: TGTGCCAGCAGCTTTATTTTGGGCCAGAAGTTCTTC.

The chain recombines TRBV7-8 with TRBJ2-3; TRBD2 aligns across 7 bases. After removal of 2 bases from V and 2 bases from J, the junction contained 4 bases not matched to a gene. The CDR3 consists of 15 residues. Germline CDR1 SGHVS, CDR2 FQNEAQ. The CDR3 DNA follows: TGTGCCAGCAGCTTAAACCTAGCGGCCACAGATACGCAGTATTTT. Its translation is CASSLNLAATDTQYF.

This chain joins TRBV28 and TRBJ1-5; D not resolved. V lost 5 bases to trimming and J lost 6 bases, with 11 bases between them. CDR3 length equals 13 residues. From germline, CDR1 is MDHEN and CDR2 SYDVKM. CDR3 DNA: TGTGCCAGCAGTGGCCCACCACCTCAGCCCCAGCATTTT. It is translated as CASSGPPPQPQHF.

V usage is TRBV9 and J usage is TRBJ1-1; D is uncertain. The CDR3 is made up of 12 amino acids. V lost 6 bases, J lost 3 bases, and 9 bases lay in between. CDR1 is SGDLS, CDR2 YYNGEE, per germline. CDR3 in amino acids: CASTGRDTEAFF. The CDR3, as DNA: TGTGCCAGCACAGGACGGGACACTGAAGCTTTCTTT.

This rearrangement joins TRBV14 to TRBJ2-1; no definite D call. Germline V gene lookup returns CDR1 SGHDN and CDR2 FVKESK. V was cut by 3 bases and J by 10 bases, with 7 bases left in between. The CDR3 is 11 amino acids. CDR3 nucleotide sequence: TGTGCCAGCAGCCAGCAAAGGGAGCAGTTCTTC. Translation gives CASSQQREQFF. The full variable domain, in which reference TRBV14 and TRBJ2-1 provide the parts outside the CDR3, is EAGVTQFPSHSVIEKGQTVTLRCDPISGHDNLYWYRRVMGKEIKFLLHFVKESKQDESGMPNNRFLAERTGGTYSTLKVQPAELEDSGVYFCASSQQREQFFGPGTRLTVL.

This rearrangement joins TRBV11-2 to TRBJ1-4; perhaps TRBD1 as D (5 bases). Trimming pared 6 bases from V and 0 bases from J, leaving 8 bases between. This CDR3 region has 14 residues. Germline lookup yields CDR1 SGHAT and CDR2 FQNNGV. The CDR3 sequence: CASSLGATNEKLFF. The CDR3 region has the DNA TGTGCCAGCAGTTTGGGGGCAACTAATGAAAAACTGTTTTTT.

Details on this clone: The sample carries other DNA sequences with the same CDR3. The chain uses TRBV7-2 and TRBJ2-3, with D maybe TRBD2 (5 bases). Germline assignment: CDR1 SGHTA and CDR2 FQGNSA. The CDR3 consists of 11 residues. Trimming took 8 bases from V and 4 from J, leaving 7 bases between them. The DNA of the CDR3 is TGTGCCAGCGGAGCGGCAGATACGCAGTATTTT. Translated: CASGAADTQYF.

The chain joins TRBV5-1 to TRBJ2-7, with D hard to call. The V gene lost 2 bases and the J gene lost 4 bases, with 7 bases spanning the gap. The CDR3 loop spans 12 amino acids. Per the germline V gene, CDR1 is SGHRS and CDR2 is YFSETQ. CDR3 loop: CASSFEGYEQYF. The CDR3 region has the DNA TGCGCCAGCAGCTTTGAAGGATACGAGCAGTACTTC.

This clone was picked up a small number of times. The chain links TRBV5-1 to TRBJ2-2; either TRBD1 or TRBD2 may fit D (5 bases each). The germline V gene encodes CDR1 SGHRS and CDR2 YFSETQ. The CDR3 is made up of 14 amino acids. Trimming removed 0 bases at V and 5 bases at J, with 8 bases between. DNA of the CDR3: TGCGCCAGCAGCTTGGTGGGACCTACCGGGGAGCTGTTTTTT. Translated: CASSLVGPTGELFF.

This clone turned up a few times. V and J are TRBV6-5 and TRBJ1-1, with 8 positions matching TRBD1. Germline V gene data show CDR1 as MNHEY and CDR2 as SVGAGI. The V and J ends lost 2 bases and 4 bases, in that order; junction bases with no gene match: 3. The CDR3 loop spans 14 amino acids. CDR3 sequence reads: CASSYGQGATEAFF. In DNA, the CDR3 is TGTGCCAGCAGTTACGGACAGGGAGCCACTGAAGCTTTCTTT.

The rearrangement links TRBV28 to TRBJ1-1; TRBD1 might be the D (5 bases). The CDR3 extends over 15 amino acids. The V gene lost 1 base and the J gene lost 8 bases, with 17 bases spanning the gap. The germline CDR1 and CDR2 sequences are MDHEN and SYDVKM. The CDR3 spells CASSLYGRDPEEAFF. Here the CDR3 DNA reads TGTGCCAGCAGTTTATATGGTAGGGACCCGGAGGAAGCTTTCTTT.

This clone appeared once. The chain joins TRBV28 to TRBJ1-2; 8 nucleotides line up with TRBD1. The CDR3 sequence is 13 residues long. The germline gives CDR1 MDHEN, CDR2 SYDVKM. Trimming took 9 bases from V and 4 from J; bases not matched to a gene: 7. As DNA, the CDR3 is TGTGCCAGTCGGACAGGGTTGGCCTATGGCTACACCTTC. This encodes CASRTGLAYGYTF.

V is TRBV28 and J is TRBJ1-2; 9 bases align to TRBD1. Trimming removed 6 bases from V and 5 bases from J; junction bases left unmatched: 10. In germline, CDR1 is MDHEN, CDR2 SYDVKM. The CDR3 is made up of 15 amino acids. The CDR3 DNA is TGTGCCAGCAGACAAACCGGGACAGGGAGGTATGGCTACACCTTC. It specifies CASRQTGTGRYGYTF.

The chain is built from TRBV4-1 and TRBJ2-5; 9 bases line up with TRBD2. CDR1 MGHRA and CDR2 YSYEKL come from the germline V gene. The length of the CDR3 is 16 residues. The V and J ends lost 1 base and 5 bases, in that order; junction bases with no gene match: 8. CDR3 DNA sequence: TGCGCCAGCAGCCAAGGGAGCGGGAGGACGTTTGAGACCCAGTACTTC. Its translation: CASSQGSGRTFETQYF.

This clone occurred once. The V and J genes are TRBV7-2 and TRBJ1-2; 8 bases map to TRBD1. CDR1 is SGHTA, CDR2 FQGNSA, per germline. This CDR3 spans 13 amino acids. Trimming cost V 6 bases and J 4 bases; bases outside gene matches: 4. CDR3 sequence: CASRGQDSYGYTF. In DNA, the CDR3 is TGTGCCAGCAGGGGACAGGACTCCTATGGCTACACCTTC.

CDR3 residues: CASSPGLSYEQYF. CDR3 sequence (DNA): TGTGCCAGCAGTCCCGGGCTTTCCTACGAGCAGTACTTC. The rearrangement uses TRBV28 and TRBJ2-7; D remains unclear. Germline V lookup: CDR1 MDHEN, CDR2 SYDVKM. This CDR3 region has 13 residues. The V gene lost 5 bases and the J gene lost 1 base, with 9 bases spanning the gap.

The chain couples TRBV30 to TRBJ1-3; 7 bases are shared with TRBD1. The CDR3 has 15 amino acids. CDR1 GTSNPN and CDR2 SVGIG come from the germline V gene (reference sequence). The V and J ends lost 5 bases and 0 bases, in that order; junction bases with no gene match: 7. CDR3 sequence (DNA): TGTGCCTGGGGGACAGATCCCTCCTCTGGAAACACCATATATTTT. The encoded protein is CAWGTDPSSGNTIYF.

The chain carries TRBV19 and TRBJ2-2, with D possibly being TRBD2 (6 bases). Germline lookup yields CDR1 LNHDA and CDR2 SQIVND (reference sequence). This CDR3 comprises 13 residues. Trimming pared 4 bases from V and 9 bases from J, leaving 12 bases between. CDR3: CASSSGVDRELFF. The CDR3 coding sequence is TGTGCCAGTAGTAGCGGGGTCGACCGGGAGCTGTTTTTT.

The CDR3 DNA is TGTGCCAGCAGTTCGACAGGCCCTCCTGGAAACACCATATATTTT. Translating it yields CASSSTGPPGNTIYF. V usage is TRBV27 and J usage is TRBJ1-3, with D tentatively TRBD1 (6 bases). Germline V gives CDR1 MNHEY, CDR2 SMNVEV (reference sequence). The CDR3 has 15 amino acids. Trimming took 4 bases from V and 2 from J, leaving 12 bases between them.

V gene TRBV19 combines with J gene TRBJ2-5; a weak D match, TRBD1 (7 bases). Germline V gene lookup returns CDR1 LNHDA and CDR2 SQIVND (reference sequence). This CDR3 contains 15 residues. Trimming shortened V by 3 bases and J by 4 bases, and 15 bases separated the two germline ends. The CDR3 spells CASSMSNQGGETQYF. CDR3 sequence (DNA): TGTGCCAGTAGTATGAGTAACCAGGGGGGAGAGACCCAGTACTTC.